This paragraph covers one T cell receptor (beta chain) sequence. Its antigen is currently unknown. The source of the sample is a study of T cells in localized non-small cell lung cancer. The table came from immunoSEQ multiplex PCR; TCRdb's copy has only in-frame clones and leaves some out. The table lists 15,000 to 25,000 clones, around nine tenths of them singletons. Overall study results and limits: An association was observed between higher blood T cell density and longer overall survival.

This TCR came from a male donor at least 60 years old with stage I squamous cell lung carcinoma. This sample comprised peripheral blood, obtained before any cancer treatment.

CDR3 DNA: TGTGCCAGCAGTGCTGAGGAAGGGTCATACAATGAGCAGTTCTTC. Translated: CASSAEEGSYNEQFF. J is TRBJ2-1 and V is TRBV2; D gene uncertain. Trimming took 4 bases from V and 4 from J, leaving 14 bases between them. The CDR3 has 15 amino acids. From germline, CDR1 is SNHLY and CDR2 FYNNEI.